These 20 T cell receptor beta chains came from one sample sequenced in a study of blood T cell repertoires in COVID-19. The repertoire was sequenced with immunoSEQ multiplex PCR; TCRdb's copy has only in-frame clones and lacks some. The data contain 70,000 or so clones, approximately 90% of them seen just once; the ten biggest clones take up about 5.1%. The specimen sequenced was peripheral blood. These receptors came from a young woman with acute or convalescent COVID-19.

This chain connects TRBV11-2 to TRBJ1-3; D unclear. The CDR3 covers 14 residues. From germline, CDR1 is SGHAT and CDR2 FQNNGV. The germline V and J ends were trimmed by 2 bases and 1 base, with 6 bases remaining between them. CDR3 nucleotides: TGTGCCAGCAGCTTAACACAATCTGGAAACACCATATATTTT. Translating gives CASSLTQSGNTIYF.

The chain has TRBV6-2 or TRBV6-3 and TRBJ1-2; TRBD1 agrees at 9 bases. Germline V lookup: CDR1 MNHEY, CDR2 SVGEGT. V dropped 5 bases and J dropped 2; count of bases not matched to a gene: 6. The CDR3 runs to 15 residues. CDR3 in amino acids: CASSDPGTGNYGYTF. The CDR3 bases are TGTGCCAGCAGTGACCCCGGGACAGGGAACTATGGCTACACCTTC.

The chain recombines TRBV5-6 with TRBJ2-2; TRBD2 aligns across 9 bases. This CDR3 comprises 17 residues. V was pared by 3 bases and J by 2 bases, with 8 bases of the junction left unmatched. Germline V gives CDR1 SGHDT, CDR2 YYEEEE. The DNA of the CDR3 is TGTGCCAGCAGCTCCACTGGACTAGCGAAAAACACCGGGGAGCTGTTTTTT. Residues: CASSSTGLAKNTGELFF.

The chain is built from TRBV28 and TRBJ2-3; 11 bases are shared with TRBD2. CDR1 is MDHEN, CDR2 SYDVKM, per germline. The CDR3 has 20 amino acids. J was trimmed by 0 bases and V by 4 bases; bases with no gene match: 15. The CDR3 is CASSSSSSTSGGASTDTQYF. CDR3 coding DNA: TGTGCCAGCAGTTCTAGTAGTTCAACTAGCGGGGGCGCTAGCACAGATACGCAGTATTTT.

This CDR3 reads CASSMVVNTEAFF. Written as DNA, the CDR3 is TGTGCCAGTAGTATGGTAGTGAACACTGAAGCTTTCTTT. This chain uses TRBV19 with TRBJ1-1; unclear D gene. V lost 3 bases and J 0 bases, leaving 5 bases between the germline ends. Germline CDR1 reads LNHDA; CDR2 reads SQIVND (reference sequence). The CDR3 loop spans 13 amino acids. The whole variable domain, remainder taken from reference TRBV19 and TRBJ1-1, is DGGITQSPKYLFRKEGQNVTLSCEQNLNHDAMYWYRQDPGQGLRLIYYSQIVNDFQKGDIAEGYSVSREKKESFPLTVTSAQKNPTAFYLCASSMVVNTEAFFGQGTRLTVV.

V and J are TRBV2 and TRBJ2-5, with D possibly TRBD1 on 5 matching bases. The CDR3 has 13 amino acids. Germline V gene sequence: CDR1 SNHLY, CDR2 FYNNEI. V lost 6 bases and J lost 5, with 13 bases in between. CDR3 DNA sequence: TGTGCCAGCAGAGCCAGGGCGCCGGAGACCCAGTACTTC. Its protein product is CASRARAPETQYF.

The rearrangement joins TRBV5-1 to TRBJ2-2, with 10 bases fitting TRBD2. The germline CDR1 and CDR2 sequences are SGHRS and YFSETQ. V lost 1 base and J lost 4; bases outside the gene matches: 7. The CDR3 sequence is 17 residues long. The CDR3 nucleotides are TGCGCCAGCAGCTTGTACCTAGCGGGAGAGGGCACCGGGGAGCTGTTTTTT. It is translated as CASSLYLAGEGTGELFF.

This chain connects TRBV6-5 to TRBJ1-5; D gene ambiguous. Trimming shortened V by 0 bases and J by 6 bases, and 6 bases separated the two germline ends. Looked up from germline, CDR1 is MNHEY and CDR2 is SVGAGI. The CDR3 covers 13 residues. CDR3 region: CASSYSRGQPQHF. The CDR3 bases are TGTGCCAGCAGTTACTCGCGAGGTCAGCCCCAGCATTTT.

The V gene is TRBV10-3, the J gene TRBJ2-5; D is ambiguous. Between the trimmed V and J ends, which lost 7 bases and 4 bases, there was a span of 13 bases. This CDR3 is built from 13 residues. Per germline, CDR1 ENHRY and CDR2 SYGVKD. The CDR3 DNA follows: TGTGCCATCAAAGAAGACGGCGGAGAGACCCAGTACTTC. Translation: CAIKEDGGETQYF.

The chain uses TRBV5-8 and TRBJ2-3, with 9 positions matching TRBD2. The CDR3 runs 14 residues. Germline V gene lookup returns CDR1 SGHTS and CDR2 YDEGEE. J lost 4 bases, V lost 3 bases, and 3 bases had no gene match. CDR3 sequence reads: CASSSAGGADTQYF. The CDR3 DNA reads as TGTGCCAGCAGCTCGGCGGGGGGGGCAGATACGCAGTATTTT.

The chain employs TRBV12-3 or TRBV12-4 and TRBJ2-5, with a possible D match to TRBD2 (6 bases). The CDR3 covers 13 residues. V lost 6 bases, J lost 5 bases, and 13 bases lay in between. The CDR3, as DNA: TGTGCCAGCAGCCGCGGGGTTTCGGAGACCCAGTACTTC. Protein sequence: CASSRGVSETQYF.

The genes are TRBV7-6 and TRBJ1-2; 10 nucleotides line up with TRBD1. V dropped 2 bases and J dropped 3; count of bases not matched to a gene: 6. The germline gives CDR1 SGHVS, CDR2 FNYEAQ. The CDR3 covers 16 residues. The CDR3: CASSLPWTGGDYGYTF. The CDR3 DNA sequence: TGTGCCAGCAGCTTACCCTGGACAGGGGGGGACTATGGCTACACCTTC.

The CDR3 region has the DNA TGTGCCAGCAGTCGTTACCCCACCCTTCGGGAGACCCAGTACTTC. Translation: CASSRYPTLRETQYF. V is TRBV6-5 and J is TRBJ2-5, with D unclear. This CDR3 region has 15 residues. Trimming stripped 5 bases from V and 5 bases from J, with 18 bases between. The germline V gene has CDR1 MNHEY and CDR2 SVGAGI.

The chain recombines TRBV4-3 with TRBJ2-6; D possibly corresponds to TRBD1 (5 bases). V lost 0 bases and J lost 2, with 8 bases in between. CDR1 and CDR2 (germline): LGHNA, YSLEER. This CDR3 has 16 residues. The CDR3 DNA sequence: TGCGCCAGCAGCCAAGACCCCAGGGCTGGGGCCAACGTCCTGACTTTC. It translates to CASSQDPRAGANVLTF.

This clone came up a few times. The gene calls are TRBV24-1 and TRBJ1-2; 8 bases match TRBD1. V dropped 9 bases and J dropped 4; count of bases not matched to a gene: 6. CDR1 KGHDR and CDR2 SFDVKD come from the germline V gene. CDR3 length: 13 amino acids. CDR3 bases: TGTGCCACCTCCACCGGGACAGGCTATGGCTACACCTTC. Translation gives CATSTGTGYGYTF.

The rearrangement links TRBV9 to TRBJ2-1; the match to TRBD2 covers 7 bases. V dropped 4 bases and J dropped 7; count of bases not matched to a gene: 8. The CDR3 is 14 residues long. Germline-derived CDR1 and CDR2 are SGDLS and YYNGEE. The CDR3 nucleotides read TGTGCCAGCAGCCCGCCGGGAGGTGGAAATGAGCAGTTCTTC. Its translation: CASSPPGGGNEQFF.

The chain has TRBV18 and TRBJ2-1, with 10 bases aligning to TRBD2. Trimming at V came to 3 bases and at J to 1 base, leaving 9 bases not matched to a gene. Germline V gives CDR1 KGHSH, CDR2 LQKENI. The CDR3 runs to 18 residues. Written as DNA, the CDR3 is TGTGCCAGCTCACCGAACACACTAGCGGGGATATCCTACAATGAGCAGTTCTTC. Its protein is CASSPNTLAGISYNEQFF.

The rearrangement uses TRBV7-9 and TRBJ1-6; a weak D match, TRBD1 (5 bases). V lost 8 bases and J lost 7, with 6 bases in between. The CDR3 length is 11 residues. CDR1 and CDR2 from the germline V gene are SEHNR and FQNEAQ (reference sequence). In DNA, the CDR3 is TGTGCCAGCGGGGCAAATTCACCCCTCCACTTT. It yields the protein CASGANSPLHF.

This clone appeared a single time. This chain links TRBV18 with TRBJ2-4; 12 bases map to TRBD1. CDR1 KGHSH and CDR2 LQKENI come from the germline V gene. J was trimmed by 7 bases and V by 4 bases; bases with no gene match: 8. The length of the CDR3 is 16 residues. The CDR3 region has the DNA TGTGCCAGCTCACTAACGGGACAGGGGGCCTCGAACATTCAGTACTTC. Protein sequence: CASSLTGQGASNIQYF.

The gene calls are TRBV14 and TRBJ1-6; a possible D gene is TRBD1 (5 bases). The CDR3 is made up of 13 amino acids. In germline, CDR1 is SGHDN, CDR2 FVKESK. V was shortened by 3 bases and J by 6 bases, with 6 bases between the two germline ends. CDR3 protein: CASSHQGNSPLHF. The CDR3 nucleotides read TGTGCCAGCAGCCACCAGGGTAATTCACCCCTCCACTTT. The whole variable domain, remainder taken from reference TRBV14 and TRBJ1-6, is EAGVTQFPSHSVIEKGQTVTLRCDPISGHDNLYWYRRVMGKEIKFLLHFVKESKQDESGMPNNRFLAERTGGTYSTLKVQPAELEDSGVYFCASSHQGNSPLHFGNGTRLTVT.